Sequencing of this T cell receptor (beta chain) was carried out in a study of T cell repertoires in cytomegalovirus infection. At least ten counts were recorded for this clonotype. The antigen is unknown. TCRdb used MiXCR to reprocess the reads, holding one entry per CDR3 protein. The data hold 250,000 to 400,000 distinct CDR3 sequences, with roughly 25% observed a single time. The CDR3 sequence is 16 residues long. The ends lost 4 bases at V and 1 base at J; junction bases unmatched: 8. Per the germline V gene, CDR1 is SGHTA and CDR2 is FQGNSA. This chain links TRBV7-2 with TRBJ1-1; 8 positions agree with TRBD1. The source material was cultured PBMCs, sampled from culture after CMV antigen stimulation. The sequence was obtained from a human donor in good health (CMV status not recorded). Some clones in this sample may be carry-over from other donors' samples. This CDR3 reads CASSWEIGQGNTEAFF. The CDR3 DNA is TGTGCCAGCAGCTGGGAGATCGGACAGGGGAACACTGAAGCTTTCTTT. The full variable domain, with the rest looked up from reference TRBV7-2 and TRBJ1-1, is GAGVSQSPSNKVTEKGKDVELRCDPISGHTALYWYRQSLGQGLEFLIYFQGNSAPDKSGLPSDRFSAERTGGSVSTLTIQRTQQEDSAVYLCASSWEIGQGNTEAFFGQGTRLTVV.